The T cell receptor (beta chain) under discussion was sequenced for a study of shared clonotypes between healthy human individuals. Study-wide results and limits: It was expected that sequencing depth would affect clonotype sharing among donors.

As for this clone: Antigen: not known.

Sequencing used immunoSEQ multiplex PCR; TCRdb keeps in-frame clones, though not all of them. The sample lists approximately 500,000 clones, approximately 85% occurring once. The sequence derives from a woman in her thirties or forties in good health. Some clones in this sample may be carry-over from other donors' samples. The sequenced material came from PBMCs.

CDR3: CASSSRTGSLNTEAFF. CDR3 nucleotides: TGTGCCAGCAGCTCCAGGACAGGAAGCCTGAACACTGAAGCTTTCTTT. The chain recombines TRBV28 with TRBJ1-1; 7 positions match TRBD1. The germline gives CDR1 MDHEN, CDR2 SYDVKM. The V segment lost 6 bases and the J segment 0 bases; nucleotides outside the gene matches: 10. This CDR3 contains 16 residues. Full variable domain (missing parts from reference TRBV28 and TRBJ1-1): DVKVTQSSRYLVKRTGEKVFLECVQDMDHENMFWYRQDPGLGLRLIYFSYDVKMKEKGDIPEGYSVSREKKERFSLILESASTNQTSMYLCASSSRTGSLNTEAFFGQGTRLTVV.